These T cell receptor beta chains were read from a single sample in a study of T cells in Graves' hyperthyroidism and ophthalmopathy. From the multiplex PCR reads, TCRdb called clonotypes with MiXCR, one entry per CDR3 protein. The sample carries more than 550,000 distinct CDR3 sequences, 17% recorded once. Sequenced: blood. These receptors all come from a man aged 50 or older with Graves' hyperthyroidism. CDR3s include the opening cysteine and the closing phenylalanine or tryptophan. A D gene is named only where the DNA matches it firmly. Rows may omit the clone size; those that give it use once, few, many or a size class.

TGTGCCAGCAGTACGGGACTAGCTGGCTACGAGCAGTACTTC	CASSTGLAGYEQYF	TRBJ2-7	few	TRBD2	TRBV12-3/TRBV12-4
TGTGCCAGCAGTGAAGGGGGCGGAGGGGTAGCGGGAGTGAACATTCAGTACTTC	CASSEGGGGVAGVNIQYF	TRBJ2-4	.	TRBD2	TRBV6-1
TGCAGCGTTGAAGTGGGACAGGGAGGCTCGAACACTGAAGCTTTCTTT	CSVEVGQGGSNTEAFF	TRBJ1-1	few	TRBD1	TRBV29-1
TGTGCCAGCAACCTGGGACTCCACAATGAGCAGTTCTTC	CASNLGLHNEQFF	TRBJ2-1	few	.	TRBV6-1
TGTGCCAGCAGACCCACCGGGACTAGAGTCCACGAGCAGTACTTC	CASRPTGTRVHEQYF	TRBJ2-7	.	TRBD2	TRBV28
TGTGCCAGCAGCCCCCCGACAGGGGGCTTTGGAGAGACCCAGTACTTC	CASSPPTGGFGETQYF	TRBJ2-5	many	TRBD1	TRBV7-9
TGTGCCAGCAGTTTCATGGGGAATGAGCAGTTCTTC	CASSFMGNEQFF	TRBJ2-1	many	.	TRBV28
TGTGCCAGCTCACCACAGGCTAGCGGGAGTTTCTCCTACGAGCAGTACTTC	CASSPQASGSFSYEQYF	TRBJ2-7	.	TRBD2	TRBV18
TGTGCCAGCAGCTTATCCGCGAGACAGGGCCCGGGCACTGAAGCTTTCTTT	CASSLSARQGPGTEAFF	TRBJ1-1	many	TRBD1	TRBV7-6
TGCGCCAGCAGCTCCGGACAGACTAGCAATCAGCCCCAGCATTTT	CASSSGQTSNQPQHF	TRBJ1-5	.	.	TRBV5-1
TGCAGCGTTGTGGGCACATCTGGCTACACCTTC	CSVVGTSGYTF	TRBJ1-2	.	.	TRBV29-1
TGTGCCAGCAACTTCCCCTCCGACGCAGATACGCAGTATTTT	CASNFPSDADTQYF	TRBJ2-3	many	.	TRBV7-9
TGTGCCAGCAGCCAAGGTCCGGACAGGGACAATTCACCCCTCCACTTT	CASSQGPDRDNSPLHF	TRBJ1-6	.	TRBD1	TRBV4-2
TGTGCCAGCAGTTTATTGGGCCTTAGCTCCTACAATGAGCAGTTCTTC	CASSLLGLSSYNEQFF	TRBJ2-1	many	.	TRBV28
TGCGCCAGCAGCTTCCTAGGGGACGCTGGGTTGGCGCTGAATGAGCAGTTCTTC	CASSFLGDAGLALNEQFF	TRBJ2-1	.	.	TRBV5-1
TGCGCCAGCAGTAAAGACAGGTCCACCGGGGAGCTGTTTTTT	CASSKDRSTGELFF	TRBJ2-2	.	.	TRBV10-1
TGCAGTGCTAGAGATCGGCTAGCGGGAGTGACCTACGAGCAGTACTTC	CSARDRLAGVTYEQYF	TRBJ2-7	few	TRBD2	TRBV20-1
TGTGCCAGCAGCCAAGGGGGACAGGGATACGAGCAGTACTTC	CASSQGGQGYEQYF	TRBJ2-7	many	TRBD1	TRBV3-1
TGTGCCAGCAGTTGCCGGGGGGCGAACACCGGGGAGCTGTTTTTT	CASSCRGANTGELFF	TRBJ2-2	.	TRBD2	TRBV27
TGCAGTGCCAGCCAAGCGGGAGGACCTGGGAATGAGCAGTTCTTC	CSASQAGGPGNEQFF	TRBJ2-1	few	TRBD2	TRBV20-1
TGTGCCAGCAGTTTATCAAGACTAGCTCACGAGCAGTACTTC	CASSLSRLAHEQYF	TRBJ2-7	many	TRBD2	TRBV27
TGTGCCAGCAGCTTAGAATTAGGCGGCTCACAGTTAAACACTGAAGCTTTCTTT	CASSLELGGSQLNTEAFF	TRBJ1-1	many	.	TRBV7-8
TGTGCCAGCAGTCTCCCAGGGGATCAGCCCCAGCATTTT	CASSLPGDQPQHF	TRBJ1-5	many	.	TRBV28
TGTGCCAGCAGTTCGCTCCTTAGCCCGGGACAGGGAATCTACGAGCAGTACTTC	CASSSLLSPGQGIYEQYF	TRBJ2-7	.	TRBD1	TRBV28
TGTGCCTGGAGTGTAGGTGGGGGCTACACTGAAGCTTTCTTT	CAWSVGGGYTEAFF	TRBJ1-1	.	.	TRBV30
TGCAGTGCTCCGGGACAGGGAAGGAACGAGCAGTACTTC	CSAPGQGRNEQYF	TRBJ2-7	many	TRBD1	TRBV20-1
TGTGCCAGCAGCGGGACCCCGGGGCACGAGCAGTACTTC	CASSGTPGHEQYF	TRBJ2-7	.	.	TRBV9
TGTGCCAGCTCACCACCGGGACAGGGAATTTTGGGTGAGCAGTTCTTC	CASSPPGQGILGEQFF	TRBJ2-1	many	TRBD1	TRBV18
TGTGCCTGGAGGGAATACACCGGGGAGCTGTTTTTT	CAWREYTGELFF	TRBJ2-2	many	.	TRBV30
TGTGCCAGCAGGCTAATGTCCGGGGCCAACGTCCTGACTTTC	CASRLMSGANVLTF	TRBJ2-6	.	.	TRBV7-3
TGTGCCAGCAGCCTGGCGGCGTGGGAGACCCAGTACTTC	CASSLAAWETQYF	TRBJ2-5	many	.	TRBV28
TGTGCCAGCAGCTTCCAGGGGGCTAGGGAAAAACTGTTTTTT	CASSFQGAREKLFF	TRBJ1-4	many	TRBD1	TRBV11-2
TGTGCCAGCAGTGAAATTTCGACAGGAAGAGAACGATTC	CASSEISTGRERF	TRBJ2-7	.	.	TRBV2
TGTGCCAGCAGCCGTGGGGTGGGAGAGGGGTTCTTC	CASSRGVGEGFF	TRBJ2-1	few	.	TRBV7-3
TGTGCCAGCAGCCCCGGGCGGCCGGAGCAGTACTTC	CASSPGRPEQYF	TRBJ2-7	.	.	TRBV7-9
TGTGCCAGCAGCAGCCCCAGGGGCCTCCCCTACGAGCAGTACTTC	CASSSPRGLPYEQYF	TRBJ2-7	many	.	TRBV28